Below, 30 T cell receptor beta chains from the same sample are listed, as sequenced in a study of T cell repertoires in cytomegalovirus infection. Their antigens are not known. TCRdb reanalysed the reads using MiXCR and keeps one entry per CDR3 protein. The sample has a few hundred thousand distinct CDR3 sequences; about 33% are singletons. The specimen was cultured PBMCs, collected from culture after CMV antigen stimulation. These receptors came from a human donor in good health (CMV status not recorded). Some clones in this sample may be carry-over from other donors' samples.

This clonotype was seen a handful of times. The chain combines TRBV6-2 or TRBV6-3 with TRBJ1-5, with D perhaps TRBD1 (6 bases). The CDR3 covers 17 residues. V was clipped by 6 bases and J by 0 bases, with 18 bases between them. Germline V gives CDR1 MNHEY, CDR2 SVGEGT. CDR3 residues: CASRPLTGWYSNQPQHF. CDR3 DNA: TGTGCCAGCAGACCTTTGACAGGCTGGTATAGCAATCAGCCCCAGCATTTT.

J is TRBJ2-3 and V is TRBV5-1, with D possibly being TRBD2 (6 bases). Germline-derived CDR1 and CDR2 are SGHRS and YFSETQ. V dropped 5 bases and J dropped 1 base, with 11 bases sitting between them. CDR3 size: 14 residues. CDR3 region: CASSRGDGTDTQYF. CDR3 nucleotides: TGCGCCAGCAGTCGCGGGGACGGCACAGATACGCAGTATTTT.

J is TRBJ1-6 and V is TRBV20-1; D not certain. CDR3 size: 17 residues. V gave up 1 base and J gave up 7 bases, with 20 bases separating them. CDR1 is DFQATT and CDR2 is SNEGSKA in the germline V gene (reference sequence). DNA of the CDR3: TGCAGTGCTAGAGCTAAACCCTTCCCTCTGCCGAATTCACCCCTCCACTTT. Its protein product is CSARAKPFPLPNSPLHF.

This chain joins TRBV6-4 and TRBJ2-3; no clear D. V lost 7 bases and J 0 bases, leaving 5 bases between the germline ends. Germline V lookup: CDR1 MRHNA, CDR2 SNTAGT. There are 12 residues in the CDR3. The CDR3 DNA reads TGTGCCAGCAAATCCAGCACAGATACGCAGTATTTT. This gives the protein CASKSSTDTQYF.

The rearrangement uses TRBV10-3 and TRBJ2-5, with 9 bases that match TRBD1. J gave up 2 bases and V 4 bases, and 5 bases lay outside the gene matches. The length of the CDR3 is 15 residues. Germline V gene data show CDR1 as ENHRY and CDR2 as SYGVKD. The CDR3 region is CAISVGQGRQETQYF. CDR3 sequence (DNA): TGTGCCATCAGTGTCGGACAGGGGAGGCAAGAGACCCAGTACTTC.

The J gene is TRBJ2-2, the V gene TRBV20-1; maybe TRBD1 (8 bases). The germline CDR1 and CDR2 sequences are DFQATT and SNEGSKA (reference sequence). V was clipped by 5 bases and J by 5 bases, with 18 bases between them. The CDR3 covers 15 residues. CDR3: CSAATGGVGTGELFF. CDR3 in DNA: TGCAGTGCTGCTACAGGGGGGGTAGGGACCGGGGAGCTGTTTTTT.

The V gene is TRBV12-3 or TRBV12-4, the J gene TRBJ2-7; D ambiguous. V was pared by 2 bases and J by 2 bases, with 7 bases between. The CDR3 covers 13 residues. The CDR3 nucleotides read TGTGCCAGCAGTTTAAGCCAGCCCTACGAGCAGTACTTC. Its protein product is CASSLSQPYEQYF.

The sample holds a few counts of this clonotype. This rearrangement joins TRBV19 to TRBJ2-2; TRBD2 agrees at 8 bases. After removal of 5 bases from V and 6 bases from J, the junction contained 11 bases not matched to a gene. The CDR3 is made up of 16 amino acids. Germline assignment: CDR1 LNHDA and CDR2 SQIVND (reference sequence). CDR3 sequence (DNA): TGTGCCAGTAGTCTCGTAGCGGGAAGTGTGGCCGGGGAGCTGTTTTTT. It yields the protein CASSLVAGSVAGELFF.

This clonotype appeared a few times. The V gene is TRBV20-1, the J gene TRBJ2-3, with D unresolved. The CDR3 loop spans 15 amino acids. V lost 3 bases and J lost 0, with 13 bases in between. The germline V gene has CDR1 DFQATT and CDR2 SNEGSKA (reference sequence). The CDR3 loop is CSARNPRVSTDTQYF. DNA for the CDR3: TGCAGTGCTAGGAATCCGCGCGTTAGCACAGATACGCAGTATTTT.

This chain links TRBV7-3 with TRBJ1-6; no reliable D call. Deletions cut 2 bases from V and 8 bases from J, with 10 bases between. CDR3 length equals 14 residues. Looked up from germline, CDR1 is SGHTA and CDR2 is FQGTGA. The CDR3 nucleotides read TGTGCCAGCAGCTTAGGTCCATTGGATTCACCCCTCCACTTT. It codes for CASSLGPLDSPLHF.

A word on this clonotype: One base away lies a much larger clone, so this may be a sequencing read error. The chain combines TRBV11-2 with TRBJ1-2; no firm D call. V gave up 0 bases and J gave up 4 bases, with 6 bases separating them. Germline assignment: CDR1 SGHAT and CDR2 FQNNGV. CDR3 size: 13 residues. CDR3 residues: CASSLDQSYGYTF. The DNA of the CDR3 is TGTGCCAGCAGCTTAGATCAGAGCTATGGCTACACCTTC.

This clonotype was detected many times. V gene TRBV7-2 combines with J gene TRBJ1-1; 9 bases are a match to TRBD1. Germline V gene sequence: CDR1 SGHTA, CDR2 FQGNSA. This CDR3 region has 14 residues. With 5 bases clipped from V and 5 bases from J, the junction kept 6 bases outside the gene matches. The CDR3 reads CASSRGQGSTEAFF. In DNA, the CDR3 is TGTGCCAGCAGCCGGGGACAGGGTAGTACTGAAGCTTTCTTT.

This chain uses TRBV6-2 or TRBV6-3 with TRBJ2-2; TRBD1 might be the D (5 bases). The germline V gene has CDR1 MNHEY and CDR2 SVGEGT. CDR3 length: 16 residues. With 6 bases removed from V and 1 base from J, the gap between germline ends came to 15 bases. CDR3 protein: CASSALDTWNTGELFF. In DNA, the CDR3 is TGTGCCAGCAGCGCCCTGGACACTTGGAACACCGGGGAGCTGTTTTTT.

This clonotype showed up many times. The chain joins TRBV7-2 to TRBJ1-1; TRBD1 agrees at 10 bases. Germline assignment: CDR1 SGHTA and CDR2 FQGNSA. The length of the CDR3 is 14 residues. Trimming cost V 3 bases and J 4 bases; bases outside gene matches: 2. CDR3 sequence (DNA): TGTGCCAGCAGCTTGGGACAGGGGTTCACTGAAGCTTTCTTT. It encodes CASSLGQGFTEAFF.

The chain links TRBV20-1 to TRBJ2-5; the D is unclear. V lost 6 bases and J lost 1, with 12 bases in between. In germline, CDR1 is DFQATT, CDR2 SNEGSKA (reference sequence). There are 13 residues in the CDR3. The chain's CDR3 is CSAGSGRQETQYF. The CDR3 coding sequence is TGCAGTGCGGGGTCTGGTCGCCAAGAGACCCAGTACTTC.

The V call is TRBV7-2, the J call TRBJ1-1, with D possibly being TRBD1 (5 bases). V shed 5 bases and J shed 3 bases, with 19 bases lying between them. CDR3 length equals 16 residues. Germline CDR1 reads SGHTA; CDR2 reads FQGNSA. The CDR3 DNA reads as TGTGCCAGCAGCCCCTCAGAGGGGCGCGCCCACACTGAAGCTTTCTTT. Amino acid sequence: CASSPSEGRAHTEAFF.

The CDR3 protein is CASTFGAYEQFF. The DNA of the CDR3 is TGTGCCAGTACGTTCGGGGCGTATGAGCAGTTCTTC. The chain is built from TRBV19 and TRBJ2-1; D possibly uses TRBD1 or TRBD2 (5 bases each). This CDR3 has 12 residues. Germline V gives CDR1 LNHDA, CDR2 SQIVND (reference sequence). Trimming stripped 7 bases from V and 8 bases from J, with 12 bases between.

The chain uses TRBV2 and TRBJ1-2; TRBD1 might be the D (6 bases). The germline V gene has CDR1 SNHLY and CDR2 FYNNEI. V dropped 1 base and J dropped 5 bases, with 17 bases sitting between them. There are 16 residues in the CDR3. The CDR3 DNA follows: TGTGCCAGCAGTGAAGGCCCCGTTACAGGGCCGTATGGCTACACCTTC. It specifies CASSEGPVTGPYGYTF.

In this sample, this clonotype turned up a few times. The rearrangement joins TRBV7-2 to TRBJ1-5, with 9 bases aligning to TRBD1. This CDR3 is 15 amino acids long. CDR1 and CDR2 from the germline V gene are SGHTA and FQGNSA. V lost 0 bases, J lost 5 bases, and 2 bases stayed unmatched. CDR3 nucleotides: TGTGCCAGCAGCTTAGCGGACAGGGGTGATCAGCCCCAGCATTTT. Translating it yields CASSLADRGDQPQHF.

The genes are TRBV2 and TRBJ2-1; the match to TRBD2 covers 13 bases. The end of the DNA fits TRBJ2-7 better, so the J call may be wrong. The CDR3 runs to 14 residues. Per germline, CDR1 SNHLY and CDR2 FYNNEI. The CDR3 DNA reads TGTGCCAGCCGGGGACTAGCGGGGACACGGGAGCAGTACTTC. Residues: CASRGLAGTREQYF.

The table lists this clonotype with a few counts. The V gene is TRBV6-2 or TRBV6-3, the J gene TRBJ2-3; 9 positions match TRBD2. CDR3 size: 17 residues. Losses at the gene ends were 5 bases for V and 2 bases for J; bases not matched to a gene: 11. CDR1 and CDR2 (germline): MNHEY, SVGEGT. CDR3 amino acids: CASSPYSGGTFTDTQYF. For the CDR3, the DNA is TGTGCCAGCAGTCCCTATAGCGGGGGAACCTTCACAGATACGCAGTATTTT.

This clonotype was detected a few times. J is TRBJ2-1 and V is TRBV27; 8 bases are shared with TRBD2. V dropped 2 bases and J dropped 8; count of bases not matched to a gene: 14. CDR3 length: 17 amino acids. Germline V gene data show CDR1 as MNHEY and CDR2 as SMNVEV (reference sequence). The CDR3 coding sequence is TGTGCCAGCAGTTTACAATCGGTGAGCGGGAGTCCCCATGAGCAGTTCTTC. Translation gives CASSLQSVSGSPHEQFF.

Concerning this clonotype: It may be a read error: a sequence one base away is much more abundant. The rearrangement joins TRBV7-2 to TRBJ2-5; tentative D call: TRBD2 (6 bases). There are 14 residues in the CDR3. Germline V CDR1 and CDR2: SGHTA, FQGNSA. Trimming cost V 5 bases and J 0 bases, with 10 bases left between them. CDR3 in DNA: TGTGCCAGCAGCCAATGGGACTACCAAGAGACCCAGTACTTC. It yields the protein CASSQWDYQETQYF.

This clonotype was detected a few times. The V gene is TRBV12-3 or TRBV12-4, the J gene TRBJ1-2, with a weak D call TRBD1 (5 bases). Between the trimmed V and J ends, which lost 3 bases and 8 bases, there was a span of 10 bases. The CDR3 loop spans 12 amino acids. The CDR3 DNA is TGTGCCAGCAGTTTTGGGGGAGGAGGCTACACCTTC. It is translated as CASSFGGGGYTF.

The chain combines TRBV3-1 with TRBJ1-4, with D perhaps matching TRBD1 (6 bases). Germline V CDR1 and CDR2: LGHDT, YNNKEL (reference sequence). Between the trimmed V and J ends, which lost 2 bases and 4 bases, there was a span of 14 bases. The CDR3 consists of 16 residues. CDR3 sequence: CASSQIGGGHNEKLFF. The CDR3, as DNA: TGTGCCAGCAGCCAAATTGGGGGCGGGCATAATGAAAAACTGTTTTTT.

This clonotype has more than one count but fewer than ten. The chain has TRBV12-3 or TRBV12-4 and TRBJ1-1; D remains ambiguous. The V end lost 6 bases, the J end lost 1 base, and 9 bases lay between the germline ends. This CDR3 contains 13 residues. Here the CDR3 reads CASSPPPNTEAFF. In DNA, the CDR3 is TGTGCCAGCAGCCCCCCGCCGAACACTGAAGCTTTCTTT.

The chain joins TRBV7-6 to TRBJ1-2; no reliable D call. CDR1 SGHVS and CDR2 FNYEAQ come from the germline V gene. The CDR3 runs to 15 residues. The ends were cut back, 1 base at V and 3 bases at J, with 12 bases in the middle. The CDR3 region has the DNA TGTGCCAGCAGCTTAGAAGGGCGGCAGGACTATGGCTACACCTTC. Translating gives CASSLEGRQDYGYTF.

Only a few counts were recorded for this clonotype. Written as DNA, the CDR3 is TGCAGCGTCGCAGCGGGACGAACGACGAAGACCCAGTACTTC. It yields the protein CSVAAGRTTKTQYF. The rearrangement joins TRBV29-1 to TRBJ2-5; 7 bases map to TRBD2. CDR1 and CDR2 (germline): SQVTM, ANQGSEA. V lost 6 bases to trimming and J lost 6 bases; unmatched junction nucleotides: 13. The CDR3 is 14 amino acids.

This clonotype was counted only a few times. The chain has TRBV6-5 and TRBJ2-2, with D tentatively TRBD1 (5 bases). The CDR3 consists of 17 residues. The V end was cut by 3 bases, the J end by 1 base, with 15 bases between. Germline-derived CDR1 and CDR2 are MNHEY and SVGAGI. CDR3 protein: CASSYGIRGRNTGELFF. CDR3 DNA sequence: TGTGCCAGCAGTTATGGCATTAGGGGTCGGAACACCGGGGAGCTGTTTTTT.

Ten or more counts support this clonotype. The CDR3, as DNA: TGTGCCAGCAGTCGAAGAGGGACGGACACTGAAGCTTTCTTT. The encoded protein is CASSRRGTDTEAFF. This rearrangement joins TRBV12-3 or TRBV12-4 to TRBJ1-1, with D maybe TRBD1 (5 bases). This CDR3 has 14 amino acids. V lost 5 bases and J 3 bases, leaving 13 bases between the germline ends.